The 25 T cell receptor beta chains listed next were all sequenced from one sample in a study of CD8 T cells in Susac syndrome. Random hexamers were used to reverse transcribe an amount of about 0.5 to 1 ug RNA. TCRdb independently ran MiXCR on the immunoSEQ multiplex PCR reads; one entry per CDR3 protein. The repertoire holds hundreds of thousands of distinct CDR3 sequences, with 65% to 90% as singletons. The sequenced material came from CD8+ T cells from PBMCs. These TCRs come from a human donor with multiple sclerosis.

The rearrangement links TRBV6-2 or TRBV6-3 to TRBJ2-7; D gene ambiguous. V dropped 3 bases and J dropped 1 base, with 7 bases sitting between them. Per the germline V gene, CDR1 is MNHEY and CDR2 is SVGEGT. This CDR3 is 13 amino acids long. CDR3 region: CASSYGPSYEQYF. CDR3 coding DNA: TGTGCCAGCAGTTATGGGCCATCCTACGAGCAGTACTTC.

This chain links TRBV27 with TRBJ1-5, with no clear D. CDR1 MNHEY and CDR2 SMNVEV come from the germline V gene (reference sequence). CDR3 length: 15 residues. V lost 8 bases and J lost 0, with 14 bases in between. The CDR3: CASGERTVSNQPQHF. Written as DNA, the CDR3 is TGTGCCAGCGGAGAGAGGACGGTTAGCAATCAGCCCCAGCATTTT.

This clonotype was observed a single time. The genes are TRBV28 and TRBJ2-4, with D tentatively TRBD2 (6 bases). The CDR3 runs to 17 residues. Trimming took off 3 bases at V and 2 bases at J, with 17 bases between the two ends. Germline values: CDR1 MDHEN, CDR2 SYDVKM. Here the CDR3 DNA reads TGTGCCAGCAGTTTGCCTGCCCCCGGGACTTCCAAAAACATTCAGTACTTC. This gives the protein CASSLPAPGTSKNIQYF.

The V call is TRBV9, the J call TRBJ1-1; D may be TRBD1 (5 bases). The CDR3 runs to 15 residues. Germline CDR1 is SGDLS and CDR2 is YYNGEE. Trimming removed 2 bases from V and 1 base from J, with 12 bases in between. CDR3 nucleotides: TGTGCCAGCAGCGTCTCTCAGGGTACGAACACTGAAGCTTTCTTT. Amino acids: CASSVSQGTNTEAFF.

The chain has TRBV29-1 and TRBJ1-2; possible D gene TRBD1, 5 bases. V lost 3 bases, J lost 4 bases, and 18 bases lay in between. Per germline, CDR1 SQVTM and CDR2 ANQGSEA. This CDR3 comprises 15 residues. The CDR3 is CSVDALTVTFYGYTF. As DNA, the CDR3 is TGCAGCGTTGATGCCTTGACAGTCACCTTCTATGGCTACACCTTC.

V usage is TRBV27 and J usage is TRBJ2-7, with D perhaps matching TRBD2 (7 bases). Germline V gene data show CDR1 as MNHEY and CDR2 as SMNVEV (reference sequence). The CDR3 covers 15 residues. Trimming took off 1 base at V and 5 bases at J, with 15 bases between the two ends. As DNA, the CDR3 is TGTGCCAGCAGTTTATTAGGGGGGGCGAGAAACGAGCAGTACTTC. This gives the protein CASSLLGGARNEQYF.

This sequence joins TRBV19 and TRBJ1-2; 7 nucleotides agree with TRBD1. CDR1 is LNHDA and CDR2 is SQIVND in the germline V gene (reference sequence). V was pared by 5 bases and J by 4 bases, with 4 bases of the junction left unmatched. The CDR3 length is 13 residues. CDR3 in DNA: TGTGCCAGTAGTGGTGCAGGGGGCTATGGCTACACCTTC. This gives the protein CASSGAGGYGYTF.

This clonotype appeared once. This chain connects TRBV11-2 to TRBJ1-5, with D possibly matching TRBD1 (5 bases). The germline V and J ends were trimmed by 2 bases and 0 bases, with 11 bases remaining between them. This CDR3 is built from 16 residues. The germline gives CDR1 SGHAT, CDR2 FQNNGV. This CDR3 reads CASSLFAGYSNQPQHF. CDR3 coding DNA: TGTGCCAGCAGCTTATTCGCAGGGTATAGCAATCAGCCCCAGCATTTT.

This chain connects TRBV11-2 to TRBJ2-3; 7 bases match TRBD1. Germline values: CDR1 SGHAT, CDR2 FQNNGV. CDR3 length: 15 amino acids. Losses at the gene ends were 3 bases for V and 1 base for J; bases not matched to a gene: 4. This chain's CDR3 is CASSLIDRGTDTQYF. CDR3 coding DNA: TGTGCCAGCAGCTTGATAGACAGGGGCACAGATACGCAGTATTTT. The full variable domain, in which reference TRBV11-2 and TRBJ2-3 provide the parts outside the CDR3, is EAGVAQSPRYKIIEKRQSVAFWCNPISGHATLYWYQQILGQGPKLLIQFQNNGVVDDSQLPKDRFSAERLKGVDSTLKIQPAKLEDSAVYLCASSLIDRGTDTQYFGPGTRLTVL.

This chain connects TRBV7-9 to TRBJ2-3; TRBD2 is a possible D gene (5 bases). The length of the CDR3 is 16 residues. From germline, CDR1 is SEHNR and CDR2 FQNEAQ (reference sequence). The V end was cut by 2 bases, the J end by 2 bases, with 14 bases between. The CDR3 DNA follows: TGTGCCAGCAGCTTATATCGATTCGGGGACACAGATACGCAGTATTTT. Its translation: CASSLYRFGDTDTQYF.

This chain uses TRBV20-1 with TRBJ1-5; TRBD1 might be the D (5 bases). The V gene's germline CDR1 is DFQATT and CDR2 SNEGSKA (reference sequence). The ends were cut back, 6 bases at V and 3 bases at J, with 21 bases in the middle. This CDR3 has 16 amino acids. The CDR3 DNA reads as TGCAGTGCAATAACCCCCGGGGCGGATTACAATCAGCCCCAGCATTTT. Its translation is CSAITPGADYNQPQHF.

CDR3 in DNA: TGTGCCAGCAGCTATAACCTAGCGGGAGTTGGGTACAATGAGCAGTTCTTC. Its protein is CASSYNLAGVGYNEQFF. The chain recombines TRBV7-6 with TRBJ2-1; 10 nucleotides align to TRBD2. The CDR3 totals 17 residues. Germline V gives CDR1 SGHVS, CDR2 FNYEAQ. V trimming: 4 bases; J trimming: 4 bases; junction bases outside the gene matches: 10.

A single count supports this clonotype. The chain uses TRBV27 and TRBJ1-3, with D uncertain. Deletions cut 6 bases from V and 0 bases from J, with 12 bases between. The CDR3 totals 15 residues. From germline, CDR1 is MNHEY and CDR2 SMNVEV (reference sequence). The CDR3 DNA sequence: TGTGCCAGCAGCCCTGGGAGCGCCTCTGGAAACACCATATATTTT. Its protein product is CASSPGSASGNTIYF.

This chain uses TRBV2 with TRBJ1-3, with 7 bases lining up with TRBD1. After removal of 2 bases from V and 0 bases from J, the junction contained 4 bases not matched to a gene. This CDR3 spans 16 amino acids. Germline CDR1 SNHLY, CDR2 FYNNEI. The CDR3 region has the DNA TGTGCCAGCAGTGAATTCAGGGACAGCTCTGGAAACACCATATATTTT. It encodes CASSEFRDSSGNTIYF.

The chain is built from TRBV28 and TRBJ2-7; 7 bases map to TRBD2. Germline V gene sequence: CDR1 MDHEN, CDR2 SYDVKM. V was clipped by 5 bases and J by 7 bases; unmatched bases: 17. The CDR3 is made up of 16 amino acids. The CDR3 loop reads CASSLTPPAGDREQYF. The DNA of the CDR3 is TGTGCCAGCAGTCTAACCCCCCCGGCGGGAGATCGGGAGCAGTACTTC.

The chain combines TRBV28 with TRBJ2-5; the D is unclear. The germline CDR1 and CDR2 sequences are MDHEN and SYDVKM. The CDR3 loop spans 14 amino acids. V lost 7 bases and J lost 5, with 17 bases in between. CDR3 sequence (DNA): TGTGCCAGCACCGTGGGGTCTGGTCCGGAGACCCAGTACTTC. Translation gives CASTVGSGPETQYF.

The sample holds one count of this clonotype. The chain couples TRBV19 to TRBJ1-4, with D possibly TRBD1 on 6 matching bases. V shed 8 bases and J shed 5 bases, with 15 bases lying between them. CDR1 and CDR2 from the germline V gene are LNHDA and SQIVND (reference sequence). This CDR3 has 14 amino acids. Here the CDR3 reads CASRPGVSNEKLFF. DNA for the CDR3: TGTGCCAGTCGGCCAGGGGTCTCCAATGAAAAACTGTTTTTT.

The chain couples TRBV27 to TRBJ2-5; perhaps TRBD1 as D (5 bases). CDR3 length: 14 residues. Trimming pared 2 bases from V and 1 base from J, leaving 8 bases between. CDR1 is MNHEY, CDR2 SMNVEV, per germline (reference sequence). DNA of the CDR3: TGTGCCAGCAGTTTACAACAGGCCCAAGAGACCCAGTACTTC. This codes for CASSLQQAQETQYF.

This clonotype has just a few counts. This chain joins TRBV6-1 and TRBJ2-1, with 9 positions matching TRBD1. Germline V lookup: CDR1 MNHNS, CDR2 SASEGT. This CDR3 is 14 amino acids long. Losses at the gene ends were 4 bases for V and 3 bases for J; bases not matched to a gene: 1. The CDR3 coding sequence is TGTGCCAGCAGTGGACAGGGGGACTACAATGAGCAGTTCTTC. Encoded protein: CASSGQGDYNEQFF.

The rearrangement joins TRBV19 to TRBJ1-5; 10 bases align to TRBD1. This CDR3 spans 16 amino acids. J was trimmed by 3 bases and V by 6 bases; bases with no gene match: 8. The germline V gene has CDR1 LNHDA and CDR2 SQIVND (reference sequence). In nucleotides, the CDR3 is TGTGCCAGTAGGGGACAGGGGTTTGAAGACAATCAGCCCCAGCATTTT. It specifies CASRGQGFEDNQPQHF.

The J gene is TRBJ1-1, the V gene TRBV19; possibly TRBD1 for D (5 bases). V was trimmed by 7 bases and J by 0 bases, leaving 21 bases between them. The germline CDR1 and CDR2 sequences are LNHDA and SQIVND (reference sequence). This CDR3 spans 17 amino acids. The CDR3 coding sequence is TGTGCCAGTACTTTAGCCCCTGCGGGACTCCTGAACACTGAAGCTTTCTTT. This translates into CASTLAPAGLLNTEAFF.

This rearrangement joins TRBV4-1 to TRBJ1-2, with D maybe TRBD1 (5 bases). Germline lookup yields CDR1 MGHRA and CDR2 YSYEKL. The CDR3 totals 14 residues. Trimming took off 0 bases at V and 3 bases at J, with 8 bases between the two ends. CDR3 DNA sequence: TGCGCCAGCAGCCAAGACGGGGGGTACTATGGCTACACCTTC. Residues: CASSQDGGYYGYTF.

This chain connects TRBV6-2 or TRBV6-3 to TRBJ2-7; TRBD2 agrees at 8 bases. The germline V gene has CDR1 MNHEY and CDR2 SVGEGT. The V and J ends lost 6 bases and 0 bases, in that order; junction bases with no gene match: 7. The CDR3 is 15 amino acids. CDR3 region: CASRITSGGSYEQYF. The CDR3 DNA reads TGTGCCAGCAGAATAACTAGCGGAGGCTCCTACGAGCAGTACTTC.

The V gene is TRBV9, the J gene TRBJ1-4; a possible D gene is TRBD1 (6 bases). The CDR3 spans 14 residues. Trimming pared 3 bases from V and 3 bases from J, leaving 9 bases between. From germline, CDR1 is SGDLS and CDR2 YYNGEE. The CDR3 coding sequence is TGTGCCAGCAGCGAGGGGGAGGCTAATGAAAAACTGTTTTTT. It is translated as CASSEGEANEKLFF.

The chain's CDR3 is CASSLVSAGTSGVYNEQFF. CDR3 coding DNA: TGTGCCAGCAGCTTAGTATCCGCGGGGACTAGCGGGGTCTACAATGAGCAGTTCTTC. The chain links TRBV7-9 to TRBJ2-1; 13 bases are shared with TRBD2. This CDR3 has 19 residues. The germline gives CDR1 SEHNR, CDR2 FQNEAQ (reference sequence). The junction had 9 bases not matched to a gene; V was cut back by 1 base and J by 3 bases.